These 24 T cell receptor beta chains came from one sample sequenced in a study of blood T cells in healthy people across ages. It was with a sample-barcoded 5' primer and a J-beta primer mix that a second PCR of about 7 to 12 cycles was run. TCRdb itself ran the 5' RACE reads through MiXCR, one entry per CDR3 protein. The sample records more than 700,000 distinct CDR3 sequences, 53% being singletons. The sequenced sample consisted of blood. The receptors derive from a man aged 80 or over in good health.

Concerning this clonotype: Germline is not matched at one junction end, which may reflect a read error. The chain is built from TRBV6-2 or TRBV6-3 and TRBJ2-3; TRBD2 matches at 10 bases. Germline V gives CDR1 MNHEY, CDR2 SVGEGT. The CDR3 is 15 residues long. CDR3 sequence: CTSSDPSGSNRYAYF. The CDR3, as DNA: TGTACCAGCAGTGACCCTAGCGGGAGCAACAGATACGCGTATTTT.

V and J are TRBV5-1 and TRBJ1-1; D is perhaps TRBD1 (5 bases). This CDR3 has 14 residues. The germline CDR1 and CDR2 sequences are SGHRS and YFSETQ. The V gene lost 0 bases and the J gene lost 7 bases, with 13 bases spanning the gap. CDR3 sequence reads: CASSLGLTGREAFF. CDR3 bases: TGCGCCAGCAGCTTGGGTTTAACAGGACGTGAAGCTTTCTTT.

This clonotype was counted only a few times. The V and J genes are TRBV12-3 or TRBV12-4 and TRBJ2-5; 8 bases agree with TRBD2. V lost 6 bases to trimming and J lost 7 bases; unmatched junction nucleotides: 13. The length of the CDR3 is 15 residues. Written as DNA, the CDR3 is TGTGCCAGCAGCAGCGGGAGACTAGGCGTTGGGACCCAGTACTTC. It yields the protein CASSSGRLGVGTQYF.

This chain uses TRBV20-1 with TRBJ2-7, with 7 bases identical to TRBD2. Trimming cost V 0 bases and J 2 bases; bases outside gene matches: 4. This CDR3 has 14 amino acids. Germline CDR1 DFQATT, CDR2 SNEGSKA (reference sequence). Here the CDR3 reads CSARDLAEPYEQYF. For the CDR3, the DNA is TGCAGTGCTAGAGATCTAGCGGAACCCTACGAGCAGTACTTC.

This clonotype came up a few times. Here the CDR3 reads CASSPPGNPYEQYF. In nucleotides, the CDR3 is TGTGCCAGCAGCCCCCCAGGGAACCCCTACGAGCAGTACTTC. The chain has TRBV7-9 and TRBJ2-7, with a possible D match to TRBD1 (5 bases). The germline CDR1 and CDR2 sequences are SEHNR and FQNEAQ (reference sequence). V lost 5 bases, J lost 2 bases, and 13 bases lay in between. CDR3 size: 14 residues.

This clonotype was detected a few times. The chain is built from TRBV29-1 and TRBJ2-3; no clear D. In germline, CDR1 is SQVTM, CDR2 ANQGSEA. This CDR3 spans 12 amino acids. Deletions cut 7 bases from V and 8 bases from J, with 16 bases between. CDR3 sequence reads: CSAQFLSSTQYF. The DNA of the CDR3 is TGCAGCGCTCAATTTTTGTCCAGTACGCAGTATTTT.

This clonotype was observed once. This chain uses TRBV3-1 with TRBJ2-7, with 11 bases lining up with TRBD2. Germline V CDR1 and CDR2: LGHDT, YNNKEL (reference sequence). V lost 3 bases to trimming and J lost 4 bases; unmatched junction nucleotides: 8. The CDR3 totals 16 residues. The CDR3 region has the DNA TGTGCCAGCAGCCACCTACCGGGACTAGCGGAGTACGAGCAGTACTTC. This encodes CASSHLPGLAEYEQYF.

This clonotype was seen once. This CDR3 reads CATSDFGGEQYF. The CDR3, as DNA: TGTGCCACCAGTGATTTTGGGGGCGAGCAGTACTTC. The chain is built from TRBV24-1 and TRBJ2-7; possibly TRBD1 or TRBD2 for D (5 bases each). The CDR3 is made up of 12 amino acids. V lost 1 base and J lost 6, with 6 bases in between. Germline assignment: CDR1 KGHDR and CDR2 SFDVKD.

The gene calls are TRBV28 and TRBJ2-7, with D unclear. The CDR3 is made up of 14 amino acids. Trimming pared 3 bases from V and 1 base from J, leaving 10 bases between. The germline CDR1 and CDR2 sequences are MDHEN and SYDVKM. The CDR3 DNA reads as TGTGCCAGCAGTTTCGTCCCCGGGTCCTACGAGCAGTACTTC. Protein product: CASSFVPGSYEQYF.

The sample holds a few counts of this clonotype. The chain carries TRBV3-1 and TRBJ1-6; tentatively, D is TRBD1 (5 bases). V was trimmed by 2 bases and J by 11 bases, leaving 13 bases between them. The CDR3 sequence is 14 residues long. CDR1 and CDR2 (germline): LGHDT, YNNKEL (reference sequence). In DNA, the CDR3 is TGTGCCAGCAGCCAACACTCGGGGCAGGCACCCCTCCACTTT. Translation gives CASSQHSGQAPLHF. The full variable domain, in which reference TRBV3-1 and TRBJ1-6 provide the parts outside the CDR3, is DTAVSQTPKYLVTQMGNDKSIKCEQNLGHDTMYWYKQDSKKFLKIMFSYNNKELIINETVPNRFSPKSPDKAHLNLHINSLELGDSAVYFCASSQHSGQAPLHFGNGTRLTVT.

This clonotype was recorded once. V is TRBV12-3 or TRBV12-4 and J is TRBJ2-7, with TRBD2 matching 7 bases. V lost 5 bases to trimming and J lost 2 bases; unmatched junction nucleotides: 9. The CDR3 consists of 15 residues. CDR3 sequence: CASSPRTGGAYEQYF. CDR3 bases: TGTGCCAGCAGTCCCCGGACGGGGGGAGCCTACGAGCAGTACTTC.

This clonotype was seen more than once but under ten times. The CDR3 spells CASSERSANYGYTF. The CDR3 DNA sequence: TGTGCCAGCAGTGAACGATCCGCTAACTATGGCTACACCTTC. V and J are TRBV6-1 and TRBJ1-2; D not resolved. This CDR3 is built from 14 residues. V gave up 2 bases and J gave up 0 bases, with 7 bases separating them. Germline CDR1 MNHNS, CDR2 SASEGT.

The chain has TRBV15 and TRBJ2-5; D unclear. V lost 3 bases and J lost 0, with 17 bases in between. CDR1 and CDR2 (germline): LNHNV, YYDKDF (reference sequence). The CDR3 is 17 residues long. CDR3 protein: CATSSFRLAAYQETQYF. In DNA, the CDR3 is TGTGCCACCAGCAGCTTTCGGCTCGCCGCGTACCAAGAGACCCAGTACTTC.

The rearrangement joins TRBV24-1 to TRBJ2-5, with a possible D match to TRBD2 (7 bases). Trimming cost V 7 bases and J 1 base, with 9 bases left between them. Germline V lookup: CDR1 KGHDR, CDR2 SFDVKD. The CDR3 consists of 13 residues. DNA for the CDR3: TGTGCCACCAGAGGGGGGGTCCAAGAGACCCAGTACTTC. It translates to CATRGGVQETQYF.

The chain has TRBV11-2 and TRBJ2-5; D might be TRBD1 or TRBD2, each matching 5 bases. Germline CDR1 is SGHAT and CDR2 is FQNNGV. The CDR3 extends over 15 amino acids. Trimming took off 3 bases at V and 2 bases at J, with 13 bases between the two ends. This CDR3 reads CASSFRPREQETQYF. CDR3 sequence (DNA): TGTGCCAGCAGCTTCAGACCCAGGGAGCAAGAGACCCAGTACTTC.

The rearrangement joins TRBV5-1 to TRBJ1-2; 9 bases are a match to TRBD1. V was pared by 1 base and J by 6 bases, with 7 bases of the junction left unmatched. This CDR3 comprises 15 residues. Per the germline V gene, CDR1 is SGHRS and CDR2 is YFSETQ. The CDR3 reads CASSLSGDRVHGYTF. The CDR3 DNA reads TGCGCCAGCAGCTTGAGCGGGGACAGGGTCCATGGCTACACCTTC.

V and J are TRBV7-9 and TRBJ2-3, with 8 bases identical to TRBD1. CDR1 is SEHNR and CDR2 is FQNEAQ in the germline V gene (reference sequence). This CDR3 has 13 amino acids. V was pared by 5 bases and J by 14 bases, with 12 bases of the junction left unmatched. The CDR3 nucleotides are TGTGCCAGCAGCGGACAGGGACGCAGATACGCGTATTTT. This translates into CASSGQGRRYAYF.

The chain carries TRBV27 and TRBJ1-2; TRBD1 is a possible D gene (5 bases). The CDR3 contains 14 residues. Trimming cost V 2 bases and J 4 bases, with 11 bases left between them. Germline V lookup: CDR1 MNHEY, CDR2 SMNVEV (reference sequence). CDR3 sequence (DNA): TGTGCCAGCAGTTTAAACAGGCTCGCCTATGGCTACACCTTC. It codes for CASSLNRLAYGYTF.

The chain carries TRBV29-1 and TRBJ2-5, with D possibly TRBD1 on 5 matching bases. CDR1 SQVTM and CDR2 ANQGSEA come from the germline V gene. V lost 8 bases and J lost 2, with 9 bases in between. CDR3 length: 11 amino acids. The CDR3 protein is CSSYRQETQYF. The CDR3 bases are TGCAGCTCGTACAGGCAAGAGACCCAGTACTTC.

This clonotype was counted at least ten times. V usage is TRBV27 and J usage is TRBJ2-1; a weak D match, TRBD2 (5 bases). In germline, CDR1 is MNHEY, CDR2 SMNVEV (reference sequence). V shed 6 bases and J shed 8 bases, with 11 bases lying between them. CDR3 length: 12 amino acids. CDR3 in DNA: TGTGCCAGCAGCCCCCGGCGGGATGAGCAGTTCTTC. Translation gives CASSPRRDEQFF.

This rearrangement joins TRBV20-1 to TRBJ2-2; TRBD2 matches at 7 bases. J was trimmed by 0 bases and V by 0 bases; bases with no gene match: 7. The V gene's germline CDR1 is DFQATT and CDR2 SNEGSKA (reference sequence). The CDR3 length is 17 residues. In nucleotides, the CDR3 is TGCAGTGCTAGAGATCTTGGGCTAGCGGCGAACACCGGGGAGCTGTTTTTT. Protein product: CSARDLGLAANTGELFF.

There are many counts of this clonotype. The V gene is TRBV7-2, the J gene TRBJ1-2; 7 positions agree with TRBD1. CDR3 length equals 13 residues. With V trimmed by 5 bases and J by 3 bases, 3 bases remained unmatched. CDR1 is SGHTA and CDR2 is FQGNSA in the germline V gene. CDR3 DNA sequence: TGTGCCAGCAGCCACAGGGGCGACTATGGCTACACCTTC. It translates to CASSHRGDYGYTF.

The V gene is TRBV20-1, the J gene TRBJ2-6; a weak D match, TRBD2 (7 bases). The CDR3 sequence is 16 residues long. The germline V gene encodes CDR1 DFQATT and CDR2 SNEGSKA (reference sequence). V gave up 4 bases and J gave up 4 bases, with 17 bases separating them. CDR3 DNA: TGCAGTGCTATCCCCGGGGGGCGAATAGGGGCCAACGTCCTGACTTTC. It encodes CSAIPGGRIGANVLTF.

This chain joins TRBV29-1 and TRBJ2-7; perhaps TRBD1 as D (6 bases). Germline assignment: CDR1 SQVTM and CDR2 ANQGSEA. V lost 7 bases, J lost 7 bases, and 20 bases lay in between. The CDR3 is 13 residues long. The CDR3 spells CSASTGRVREQYF. The CDR3 DNA sequence: TGCAGCGCCTCAACAGGGAGAGTGAGGGAGCAGTACTTC.